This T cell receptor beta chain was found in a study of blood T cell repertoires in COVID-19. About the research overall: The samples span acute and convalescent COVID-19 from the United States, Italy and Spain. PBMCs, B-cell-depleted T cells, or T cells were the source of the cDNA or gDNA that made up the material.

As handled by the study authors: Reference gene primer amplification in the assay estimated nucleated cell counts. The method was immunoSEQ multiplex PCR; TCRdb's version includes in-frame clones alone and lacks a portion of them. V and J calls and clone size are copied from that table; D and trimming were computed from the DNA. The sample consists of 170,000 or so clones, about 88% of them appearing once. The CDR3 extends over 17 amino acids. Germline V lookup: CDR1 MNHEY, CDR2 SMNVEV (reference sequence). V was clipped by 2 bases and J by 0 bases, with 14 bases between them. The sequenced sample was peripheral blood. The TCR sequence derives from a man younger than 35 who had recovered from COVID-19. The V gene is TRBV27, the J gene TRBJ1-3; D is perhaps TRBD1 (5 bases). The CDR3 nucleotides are TGTGCCAGCAGTTTAGGGGCAGGGCCAAGCTCTGGAAACACCATATATTTT. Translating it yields CASSLGAGPSSGNTIYF.